One sample yielded the 23 T cell receptor beta chains listed below, sequenced in a study of cytomegalovirus exposure and HLA in healthy donors. The method was immunoSEQ multiplex PCR; TCRdb's version includes in-frame clones alone and lacks a portion of them. The data contain 220,000 or so clones, about 90% of them singletons. Sequenced: PBMCs. Receptors originate from a woman under 30 in good health and CMV-seronegative.

V is TRBV5-1 and J is TRBJ1-1; 7 bases map to TRBD1. The CDR3 sequence is 14 residues long. Losses at the gene ends were 3 bases for V and 1 base for J; bases not matched to a gene: 3. Germline CDR1 is SGHRS and CDR2 is YFSETQ. The DNA for the CDR3 is TGCGCCAGCAGCTGGACAGGATCGAACACTGAAGCTTTCTTT. Translation gives CASSWTGSNTEAFF.

The genes are TRBV11-2 and TRBJ1-1, with D perhaps TRBD1 (6 bases). Germline CDR1 SGHAT, CDR2 FQNNGV. Trimming left V 0 bases short and J 11 bases short, with 16 bases between. The length of the CDR3 is 14 residues. This chain's CDR3 is CASSLDGQLRGAFF. As DNA, the CDR3 is TGTGCCAGCAGCTTAGATGGACAGCTCCGAGGGGCTTTCTTT.

Only a few counts were recorded for this clone. The genes are TRBV6-6 and TRBJ1-2, with D uncertain. Germline CDR1 and CDR2: MNHNY and SVGAGI (reference sequence). The length of the CDR3 is 13 residues. Trimming took 0 bases from V and 8 from J, leaving 10 bases between them. DNA of the CDR3: TGTGCCAGCAGTTACTCGATTGAGGTCGGCTACACCTTC. This gives the protein CASSYSIEVGYTF.

This clone was counted at least ten times. The V call is TRBV6-1, the J call TRBJ1-1, with D possibly TRBD1 on 5 matching bases. CDR1 MNHNS and CDR2 SASEGT come from the germline V gene. V lost 3 bases to trimming and J lost 4 bases, with 9 bases between them. The CDR3 has 13 amino acids. The CDR3 loop is CASSETETTEAFF. CDR3 DNA sequence: TGTGCCAGCAGTGAGACAGAGACCACTGAAGCTTTCTTT.

CDR3 in amino acids: CASSPGLAVYEQYF. CDR3 in DNA: TGTGCCAGCAGCCCGGGACTAGCGGTATACGAGCAGTACTTC. V usage is TRBV7-6 and J usage is TRBJ2-7; TRBD2 matches 11 bases. The germline CDR1 and CDR2 sequences are SGHVS and FNYEAQ. Losses at the gene ends were 5 bases for V and 4 bases for J; bases not matched to a gene: 4. The CDR3 sequence is 14 residues long.

V gene TRBV19 combines with J gene TRBJ2-5, with TRBD2 matching over 7 bases. Trimming took 3 bases from V and 5 from J; bases not matched to a gene: 9. The CDR3 spans 15 residues. Germline assignment: CDR1 LNHDA and CDR2 SQIVND (reference sequence). The CDR3 DNA reads as TGTGCCAGTAGTATTCGGGGTAGCGGGTGGGAGACCCAGTACTTC. Its translation: CASSIRGSGWETQYF.

V is TRBV7-9 and J is TRBJ2-7, with D hard to call. Trimming cost V 3 bases and J 0 bases, with 9 bases left between them. Germline-derived CDR1 and CDR2 are SEHNR and FQNEAQ (reference sequence). The CDR3 loop spans 14 amino acids. The chain's CDR3 is CASSFLEYSYEQYF. The CDR3 DNA sequence: TGTGCCAGCAGCTTCCTTGAGTACTCCTACGAGCAGTACTTC.

V and J are TRBV7-9 and TRBJ2-7; the match to TRBD1 covers 9 bases. The V segment lost 5 bases and the J segment 4 bases; nucleotides outside the gene matches: 12. Germline assignment: CDR1 SEHNR and CDR2 FQNEAQ (reference sequence). The CDR3 length is 16 residues. The CDR3 sequence: CASSLWNQDRGYEQYF. CDR3 DNA sequence: TGTGCCAGCAGCCTATGGAATCAAGACAGGGGGTACGAGCAGTACTTC.

The chain couples TRBV6-5 to TRBJ1-1, with 8 bases matching TRBD1. CDR3 length equals 15 residues. J lost 7 bases, V lost 6 bases, and 13 bases had no gene match. The germline V gene encodes CDR1 MNHEY and CDR2 SVGAGI. The CDR3 protein is CASSNPRQGMGEAFF. Written as DNA, the CDR3 is TGTGCCAGCAGCAACCCAAGACAGGGGATGGGTGAAGCTTTCTTT.

This clone has more than one count but fewer than ten. This chain links TRBV27 with TRBJ2-1; D is ambiguous. The CDR3 runs to 13 residues. CDR1 is MNHEY, CDR2 SMNVEV, per germline (reference sequence). V dropped 3 bases and J dropped 6 bases, with 9 bases sitting between them. Written as DNA, the CDR3 is TGTGCCAGCAGTTTCGGGTCCGGCAATGAGCAGTTCTTC. As protein: CASSFGSGNEQFF.

The chain is built from TRBV20-1 and TRBJ2-1; tentatively, D is TRBD2 (6 bases). V lost 5 bases to trimming and J lost 7 bases, with 9 bases between them. Germline V lookup: CDR1 DFQATT, CDR2 SNEGSKA (reference sequence). The CDR3 is made up of 11 amino acids. CDR3 in amino acids: CSAGGRNEQFF. For the CDR3, the DNA is TGCAGTGCTGGGGGGAGGAATGAGCAGTTCTTC.

The chain combines TRBV9 with TRBJ2-7, with D tentatively TRBD1 (6 bases). The ends were cut back, 3 bases at V and 0 bases at J, with 10 bases in the middle. The CDR3 runs 14 residues. The germline V gene encodes CDR1 SGDLS and CDR2 YYNGEE. The CDR3 coding sequence is TGTGCCAGCAGCGGGGGACACCACTCCTACGAGCAGTACTTC. Translation: CASSGGHHSYEQYF.

The V and J genes are TRBV11-3 and TRBJ2-7, with D possibly matching TRBD1 (6 bases). The CDR3 has 14 amino acids. Germline V gene data show CDR1 as SGHNT and CDR2 as YENEEA. V lost 5 bases and J 5 bases, leaving 16 bases between the germline ends. Written as DNA, the CDR3 is TGTGCCAGCAGCCCAGGGGATAGTAGCGACGAGCAGTACTTC. This codes for CASSPGDSSDEQYF. Looking up the rest from reference TRBV11-3 and TRBJ2-7 gives the full variable domain: EAGVVQSPRYKIIEKKQPVAFWCNPISGHNTLYWYLQNLGQGPELLIRYENEEAVDDSQLPKDRFSAERLKGVDSTLKIQPAELGDSAVYLCASSPGDSSDEQYFGPGTRLTVT.

The rearrangement links TRBV28 to TRBJ1-1; D call uncertain. The germline V and J ends were trimmed by 1 base and 1 base, with 10 bases remaining between them. From germline, CDR1 is MDHEN and CDR2 SYDVKM. This CDR3 spans 15 amino acids. CDR3 protein: CASSLSSGGNTEAFF. The CDR3 DNA is TGTGCCAGCAGTTTATCGTCTGGCGGGAACACTGAAGCTTTCTTT.

The V gene is TRBV28, the J gene TRBJ2-7, with a tentative D call TRBD1 (5 bases). Trimming cost V 6 bases and J 7 bases, with 22 bases left between them. This CDR3 has 15 amino acids. Germline lookup yields CDR1 MDHEN and CDR2 SYDVKM. CDR3 nucleotide sequence: TGTGCCAGCAGCGACAGCCCCCCACTCTCTAGAGAGCAGTACTTC. Its protein product is CASSDSPPLSREQYF.

The chain joins TRBV7-9 to TRBJ1-3; no clear D gene. Per germline, CDR1 SEHNR and CDR2 FQNEAQ (reference sequence). V was pared by 0 bases and J by 4 bases, with 13 bases between. This CDR3 spans 16 amino acids. The CDR3 nucleotides read TGTGCCAGCAGCTTAGCTGGTGGACTTCTGGGAAACACCATATATTTT. It specifies CASSLAGGLLGNTIYF.

This chain links TRBV5-1 with TRBJ2-2; 10 bases align to TRBD2. The CDR3 spans 16 residues. Germline CDR1 SGHRS, CDR2 YFSETQ. V trimming: 4 bases; J trimming: 1 base; junction bases outside the gene matches: 4. The CDR3 sequence: CASSSTSGKNTGELFF. The CDR3 DNA is TGCGCCAGCAGCAGTACTAGCGGGAAGAACACCGGGGAGCTGTTTTTT.

The V gene is TRBV28, the J gene TRBJ2-7; the D gene is possibly TRBD2 (5 bases). Looked up from germline, CDR1 is MDHEN and CDR2 is SYDVKM. V was pared by 10 bases and J by 4 bases, with 20 bases between. The CDR3 sequence is 14 residues long. In DNA form, the CDR3 reads TGTGCCATCAATGGGAGCCCTATATCTTACGAGCAGTACTTC. It specifies CAINGSPISYEQYF. The whole variable domain, remainder taken from reference TRBV28 and TRBJ2-7, is DVKVTQSSRYLVKRTGEKVFLECVQDMDHENMFWYRQDPGLGLRLIYFSYDVKMKEKGDIPEGYSVSREKKERFSLILESASTNQTSMYLCAINGSPISYEQYFGPGTRLTVT.

The chain joins TRBV5-8 to TRBJ2-3, with 8 bases that match TRBD2. The V gene end was trimmed by 2 bases and the J gene end by 0 bases; junction bases not matched to a gene: 11. Germline values: CDR1 SGHTS, CDR2 YDEGEE. The CDR3 has 18 amino acids. CDR3 amino acids: CASSLTTSSGASTDTQYF. CDR3 DNA: TGTGCCAGCAGCTTAACCACAAGTAGCGGGGCGAGCACAGATACGCAGTATTTT.

J is TRBJ2-1 and V is TRBV18; 9 positions match TRBD1. This CDR3 is 15 amino acids long. The ends lost 4 bases at V and 7 bases at J; junction bases unmatched: 8. Germline V lookup: CDR1 KGHSH, CDR2 LQKENI. This CDR3 reads CASSRTGGAGNEQFF. As DNA, the CDR3 is TGTGCCAGCTCACGCACAGGGGGCGCGGGGAATGAGCAGTTCTTC.

The V gene is TRBV21-1, the J gene TRBJ2-6; no check of the table's D call, TRBD1, against the DNA was made. TRBV21-1 is listed as a pseudogene. The CDR3 is 14 residues long. CDR3 residues: CASTTGLGANVLTF. The CDR3 DNA is TGTGCCAGCACCACAGGGCTTGGGGCCAACGTCCTGACTTTC.

This clone was detected once. The chain links TRBV28 to TRBJ2-7; 12 bases are shared with TRBD2. This CDR3 contains 21 residues. Trimming removed 4 bases from V and 2 bases from J; junction bases left unmatched: 21. Germline CDR1 MDHEN, CDR2 SYDVKM. CDR3 sequence (DNA): TGTGCCAGCAGTTCAACCGGGACACACTTTACCGGACTAGCGGGAACCTACGAGCAGTACTTC. Translation gives CASSSTGTHFTGLAGTYEQYF. The full variable domain, its missing parts supplied by reference TRBV28 and TRBJ2-7, is DVKVTQSSRYLVKRTGEKVFLECVQDMDHENMFWYRQDPGLGLRLIYFSYDVKMKEKGDIPEGYSVSREKKERFSLILESASTNQTSMYLCASSSTGTHFTGLAGTYEQYFGPGTRLTVT.

The J gene is TRBJ1-2, the V gene TRBV6-1; 9 nucleotides match TRBD1. This CDR3 comprises 14 residues. Germline-derived CDR1 and CDR2 are MNHNS and SASEGT. Germline trimming cut 8 bases from V and 4 bases from J; bases unmatched to any gene: 8. The CDR3, as DNA: TGTGCCAGCGGGGGGACAGGGCTTAGCTATGGCTACACCTTC. Translation gives CASGGTGLSYGYTF.